The source of this T cell receptor beta chain is a study of monozygotic twins with inflammatory bowel disease. Findings of the study overall: The analysis yielded no support for one strong signal or clonotype associated with IBD. Differing T cell subtypes remained indistinguishable.

The CDR3 has 14 residues. CDR1 LNHDA and CDR2 SQIVND come from the germline V gene (reference sequence). Note on this clonotype: The antigen remains unidentified.

With no T cell sorting beforehand, total RNA was isolated from whole blood. TCRalpha and TCRbeta cDNA was put through two nested PCRs of approximately 17 and 9 cycles. TCRdb re-called the 5' RACE reads and gives one entry per CDR3 protein, without DNA. This table lists 150,000 to 200,000 distinct CDR3 sequences. This sequence originates from a human donor with ulcerative colitis or Crohn's disease, or a healthy co-twin of an affected twin (not recorded which). Sequenced input: blood. The chain recombines TRBV19 with TRBJ2-1; with no DNA, the TCRdb D assignment of TRBD2 cannot be verified. The CDR3 sequence: CASSGLAPYNEQFF.